The 9 T cell receptor beta chains below were found in one sample sequenced in a study of CD8 T cells in Susac syndrome. Random hexamers were used to reverse transcribe the RNA input (roughly 0.5 to 1 ug). TCRdb processed the immunoSEQ multiplex PCR reads anew with MiXCR; each CDR3 protein has one entry. This sample has 330,000 or so distinct CDR3 sequences; 89% occur once, and the top ten carry under 0.2%. The sample comprised CD8+ T cells from PBMCs. These receptors were taken from a human donor with multiple sclerosis.

The chain is built from TRBV20-1 and TRBJ2-7, with a weak D call TRBD1 (5 bases). Trimming left V 7 bases short and J 0 bases short, with 16 bases between. Germline CDR1 and CDR2: DFQATT and SNEGSKA (reference sequence). The CDR3 contains 14 residues. CDR3 sequence reads: CSVEKGKLSYEQYF. CDR3 sequence (DNA): TGCAGTGTGGAAAAGGGGAAACTCTCCTACGAGCAGTACTTC.

The chain has TRBV13 and TRBJ2-4, with D uncertain. V was pared by 5 bases and J by 2 bases, with 19 bases between. There are 17 residues in the CDR3. Germline-derived CDR1 and CDR2 are PRHDT and FYEKMQ (reference sequence). The CDR3 DNA reads TGTGCCAGCAGCATCTTTCCAAACCTCGCCACCAAAAACATTCAGTACTTC. It specifies CASSIFPNLATKNIQYF.

This rearrangement joins TRBV5-6 to TRBJ2-4; 7 bases line up with TRBD1. Germline V lookup: CDR1 SGHDT, CDR2 YYEEEE. V gave up 7 bases and J gave up 5 bases; unmatched junction bases: 9. This CDR3 is built from 14 residues. Written as DNA, the CDR3 is TGTGCCAGCGGCCCGATCGGACAGGAAAACATTCAGTACTTC. The encoded protein is CASGPIGQENIQYF.

J is TRBJ1-5 and V is TRBV19; D unclear. Germline assignment: CDR1 LNHDA and CDR2 SQIVND (reference sequence). The CDR3 is 14 amino acids. Trimming removed 4 bases from V and 0 bases from J, with 7 bases in between. The CDR3 coding sequence is TGTGCCAGTAGTACCACGGATAGCAATCAGCCCCAGCATTTT. Its protein is CASSTTDSNQPQHF.

The chain has TRBV7-9 and TRBJ2-3; no firm D call. The germline V and J ends were trimmed by 2 bases and 4 bases, with 1 base remaining between them. Per germline, CDR1 SEHNR and CDR2 FQNEAQ (reference sequence). CDR3 length: 11 amino acids. The CDR3 DNA follows: TGTGCCAGCAGCTTACCAGATACGCAGTATTTT. Its translation is CASSLPDTQYF.

This rearrangement joins TRBV28 to TRBJ2-3; tentative D call: TRBD2 (6 bases). From germline, CDR1 is MDHEN and CDR2 SYDVKM. This CDR3 has 16 residues. V was clipped by 3 bases and J by 0 bases, with 13 bases between them. The CDR3 protein is CASSLPHGTSTDTQYF. In nucleotides, the CDR3 is TGTGCCAGCAGTTTGCCCCACGGGACTAGCACAGATACGCAGTATTTT.

The V and J genes are TRBV23-1 and TRBJ1-1; no definite D call. TRBV23-1 is an ORF for which the function is uncertain. V was trimmed by 0 bases and J by 5 bases, leaving 4 bases between them. The CDR3 consists of 12 residues. For the CDR3, the DNA is TGCGCCAGCAGTCAATCACAGACTGAAGCTTTCTTT. Its protein product is CASSQSQTEAFF.

The rearrangement links TRBV15 to TRBJ1-5; perhaps TRBD1 as D (5 bases). Trimming took off 6 bases at V and 4 bases at J, with 13 bases between the two ends. Germline loops: CDR1 LNHNV, CDR2 YYDKDF (reference sequence). The CDR3 spans 14 residues. This CDR3 reads CATSYQGRNQPQHF. DNA of the CDR3: TGTGCCACCAGTTATCAGGGTCGGAATCAGCCCCAGCATTTT. Complete variable domain (other parts from reference TRBV15 and TRBJ1-5): DAMVIQNPRYQVTQFGKPVTLSCSQTLNHNVMYWYQQKSSQAPKLLFHYYDKDFNNEADTPDNFQSRRPNTSFCFLDIRSPGLGDTAMYLCATSYQGRNQPQHFGDGTRLSIL.

The chain combines TRBV6-1 with TRBJ2-7, with D unresolved. This CDR3 comprises 13 residues. Germline CDR1 is MNHNS and CDR2 is SASEGT. The V end lost 0 bases, the J end lost 0 bases, and 3 bases lay between the germline ends. The CDR3 loop is CASSEASSYEQYF. CDR3 coding DNA: TGTGCCAGCAGTGAAGCTAGCTCCTACGAGCAGTACTTC.